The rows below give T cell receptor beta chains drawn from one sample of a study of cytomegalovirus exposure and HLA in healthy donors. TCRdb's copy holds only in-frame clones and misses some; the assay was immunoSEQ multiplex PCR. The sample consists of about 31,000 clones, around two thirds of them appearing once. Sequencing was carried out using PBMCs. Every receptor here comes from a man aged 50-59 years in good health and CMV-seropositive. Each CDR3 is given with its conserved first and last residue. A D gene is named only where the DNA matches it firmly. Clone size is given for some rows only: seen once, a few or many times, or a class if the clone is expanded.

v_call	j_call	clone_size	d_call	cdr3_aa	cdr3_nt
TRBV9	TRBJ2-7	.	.	CASSVAAGPTYEQYF	TGTGCCAGCAGCGTAGCGGCAGGGCCAACCTACGAGCAGTACTTC
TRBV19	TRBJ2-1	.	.	CASRPTGRAYNEQFF	TGTGCCAGCCGCCCCACAGGGAGGGCCTACAATGAGCAGTTCTTC
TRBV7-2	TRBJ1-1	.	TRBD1	CASSRQGNTEAFF	TGTGCCAGCAGCCGACAGGGAAACACTGAAGCTTTCTTT
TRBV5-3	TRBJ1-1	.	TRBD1	CARRIQGIGTEAFF	TGTGCCAGACGGATACAGGGGATAGGCACTGAAGCTTTCTTT
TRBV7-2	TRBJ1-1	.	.	CASSKARDTKAFF	TGTGCCAGCAGCAAGGCGAGGGACACTAAAGCTTTCTTT
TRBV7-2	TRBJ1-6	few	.	CASSPRQVYNSPLHF	TGTGCCAGCAGCCCAAGACAGGTTTATAATTCACCCCTCCACTTT
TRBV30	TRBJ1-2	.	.	CAWGQLRGYTF	TGTGCCTGGGGACAATTGAGGGGCTACACCTTC
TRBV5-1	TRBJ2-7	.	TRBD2	CASSLEGSLAGKEQYF	TGCGCCAGCAGCTTGGAAGGATCACTAGCGGGGAAGGAGCAGTACTTC
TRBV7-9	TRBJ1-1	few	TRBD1	CASSPWDREAFF	TGTGCCAGCAGCCCTTGGGACAGGGAAGCTTTCTTT
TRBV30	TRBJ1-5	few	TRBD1	CAWTLGQGSHQHF	TGTGCCTGGACCCTCGGACAGGGTTCTCACCAGCATTTT
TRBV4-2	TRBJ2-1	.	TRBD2	CASSQDPRGSSYNEQFF	TGTGCCAGCAGCCAAGATCCCCGCGGGAGCTCCTACAATGAGCAGTTCTTC
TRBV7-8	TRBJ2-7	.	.	CASSPNYEQYF	TGTGCCAGCAGCCCCAATTACGAGCAGTACTTC